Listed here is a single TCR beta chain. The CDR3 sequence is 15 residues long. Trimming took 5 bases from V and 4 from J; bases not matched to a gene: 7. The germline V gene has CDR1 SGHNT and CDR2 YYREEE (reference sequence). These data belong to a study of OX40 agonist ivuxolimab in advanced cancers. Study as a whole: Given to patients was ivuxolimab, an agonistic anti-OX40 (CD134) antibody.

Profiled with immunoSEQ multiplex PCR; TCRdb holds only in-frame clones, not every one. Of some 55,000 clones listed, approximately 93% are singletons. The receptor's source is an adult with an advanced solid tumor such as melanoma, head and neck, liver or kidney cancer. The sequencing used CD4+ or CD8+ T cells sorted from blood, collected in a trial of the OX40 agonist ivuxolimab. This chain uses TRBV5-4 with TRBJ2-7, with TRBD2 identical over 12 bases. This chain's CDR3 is CASRETSGGIYEQYF. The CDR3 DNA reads TGTGCCAGCAGAGAGACTAGCGGGGGAATATACGAGCAGTACTTC.